These 17 T cell receptor beta chains were sequenced from one sample in a study of T cells after yellow fever vaccination. TCRdb re-analysed the 5' RACE reads in MiXCR, keeping a single row per CDR3 protein. This sample has 500,000 to 550,000 distinct CDR3 sequences; 21% occur once, and the top ten carry approximately 15%. Source: PBMCs, taken 21 days after the first yellow fever vaccination. The source of these receptors is a man younger than 30 who received the YFV17D yellow fever vaccine.

This clonotype is a singleton in its sample. The V and J genes are TRBV5-5 and TRBJ2-7; 8 bases are a match to TRBD2. After removal of 8 bases from V and 5 bases from J, the junction contained 15 bases not matched to a gene. CDR3 length: 15 residues. Looked up from germline, CDR1 is SGHKS and CDR2 is YYEKEE (reference sequence). For the CDR3, the DNA is TGTGCCAGGGGTCCCGGGACTAGGGCTATGCACGAGCAGTACGTC. Amino acids: CARGPGTRAMHEQYV.

This clonotype was seen many times. The V call is TRBV10-3, the J call TRBJ1-1; D gene ambiguous. Germline CDR1 is ENHRY and CDR2 is SYGVKD. The CDR3 sequence is 12 residues long. V lost 10 bases, J lost 1 base, and 10 bases lay in between. CDR3 bases: TGTGCCACAAAAGACCAGAACACTGAAGCTTTCTTT. This translates into CATKDQNTEAFF.

The V gene is TRBV19, the J gene TRBJ2-6, with unresolved D. This CDR3 has 17 amino acids. V lost 7 bases, J lost 0 bases, and 16 bases lay in between. Germline lookup yields CDR1 LNHDA and CDR2 SQIVND (reference sequence). CDR3: CASTALGEVSGANVLTF. The CDR3 nucleotides read TGTGCCAGTACGGCCCTAGGTGAGGTCTCTGGGGCCAACGTCCTGACTTTC.

This clonotype was seen a handful of times. The chain is built from TRBV13 and TRBJ1-1; D is ambiguous. The CDR3 is 11 residues long. The V and J ends lost 0 bases and 8 bases respectively, with 4 bases between them. Germline V lookup: CDR1 PRHDT, CDR2 FYEKMQ (reference sequence). Here the CDR3 reads CASSLGVEAFF. CDR3 DNA sequence: TGTGCCAGCAGCTTAGGGGTGGAAGCTTTCTTT.

The V and J genes are TRBV18 and TRBJ2-5, with 8 bases fitting TRBD1. Germline-derived CDR1 and CDR2 are KGHSH and LQKENI. The CDR3 sequence is 15 residues long. The ends lost 3 bases at V and 7 bases at J; junction bases unmatched: 10. The CDR3 DNA follows: TGTGCCAGCTCACCCCAGACCAGGGGGCTTGGGACCCAGTACTTC. Its protein product is CASSPQTRGLGTQYF.

The chain employs TRBV15 and TRBJ2-2, with D perhaps being TRBD1 or TRBD2 (6 bases each). The CDR3 runs 13 residues. Germline CDR1 reads LNHNV; CDR2 reads YYDKDF (reference sequence). Trimming stripped 3 bases from V and 6 bases from J, with 8 bases between. Written as DNA, the CDR3 is TGTGCCACCAGCAGCGGGGGCTCCGGGGAGCTGTTTTTT. Translating gives CATSSGGSGELFF.

The rearrangement uses TRBV25-1 and TRBJ2-3, with 7 bases matching TRBD1. The CDR3 runs to 16 residues. Germline CDR1 MGHDK, CDR2 SYGVNS. V was clipped by 4 bases and J by 2 bases; unmatched bases: 9. The CDR3 DNA reads as TGTGCCAGCAGTGGCCGACAGGGAAGAAACACAGATACGCAGTATTTT. It is translated as CASSGRQGRNTDTQYF.

The V gene is TRBV28, the J gene TRBJ2-2; D not resolved. The CDR3 is 13 residues long. Germline-derived CDR1 and CDR2 are MDHEN and SYDVKM. V was clipped by 7 bases and J by 6 bases, with 12 bases between them. In nucleotides, the CDR3 is TGTGCCAGCAATCTTTTTTGGTCCGGGGAGCTGTTTTTT. Amino acid sequence: CASNLFWSGELFF.

In this sample, this clonotype turned up a few times. This chain joins TRBV13 and TRBJ2-3; no firm D call. Per the germline V gene, CDR1 is PRHDT and CDR2 is FYEKMQ (reference sequence). Trimming pared 7 bases from V and 2 bases from J, leaving 10 bases between. The CDR3 spans 13 residues. The CDR3 reads CASILTATDTQYF. The DNA of the CDR3 is TGTGCCAGCATCCTCACCGCCACAGATACGCAGTATTTT. The entire variable domain, with the rest obtained from reference TRBV13 and TRBJ2-3, is as follows: AAGVIQSPRHLIKEKRETATLKCYPIPRHDTVYWYQQGPGQDPQFLISFYEKMQSDKGSIPDRFSAQQFSDYHSELNMSSLELGDSALYFCASILTATDTQYFGPGTRLTVL.

This clonotype was picked up a small number of times. The chain has TRBV19 and TRBJ1-4, with a possible D match to TRBD1 (5 bases). CDR3 size: 12 residues. Trimming took off 7 bases at V and 11 bases at J, with 14 bases between the two ends. Germline V gives CDR1 LNHDA, CDR2 SQIVND (reference sequence). CDR3 sequence (DNA): TGTGCCAGTACCACCGGGCGGGGGAAACTGTTTTTT. This translates into CASTTGRGKLFF. The whole variable domain, filled in from reference TRBV19 and TRBJ1-4, reads DGGITQSPKYLFRKEGQNVTLSCEQNLNHDAMYWYRQDPGQGLRLIYYSQIVNDFQKGDIAEGYSVSREKKESFPLTVTSAQKNPTAFYLCASTTGRGKLFFGSGTQLSVL.

This clonotype was seen ten or more times. As DNA, the CDR3 is TGTGCCAGCAGCCCCCGGGGGGGCCGAGGCAATGAGCAGTTCTTC. Translation gives CASSPRGGRGNEQFF. This rearrangement joins TRBV7-9 to TRBJ2-1; 8 bases map to TRBD2. V was clipped by 5 bases and J by 6 bases; unmatched bases: 9. Germline-derived CDR1 and CDR2 are SEHNR and FQNEAQ (reference sequence). CDR3 length: 15 residues.

This rearrangement joins TRBV5-1 to TRBJ2-5; possible D gene TRBD2, 6 bases. CDR1 is SGHRS, CDR2 YFSETQ, per germline. The CDR3 length is 14 residues. V was pared by 5 bases and J by 1 base, with 12 bases between. CDR3 residues: CASRSGWGQETQYF. Written as DNA, the CDR3 is TGCGCCAGCAGAAGCGGGTGGGGCCAAGAGACCCAGTACTTC.

This clonotype was detected only a few times. The chain couples TRBV20-1 to TRBJ2-3; 7 nucleotides agree with TRBD2. This CDR3 has 14 residues. Germline V gives CDR1 DFQATT, CDR2 SNEGSKA (reference sequence). Trimming cost V 0 bases and J 11 bases; bases outside gene matches: 11. CDR3 sequence: CSAREGAGSWGQYF. The CDR3 DNA reads as TGCAGTGCTAGAGAAGGAGCGGGGTCATGGGGGCAGTATTTT.

V gene TRBV19 combines with J gene TRBJ1-1; D is unclear. The CDR3 is 14 residues long. Germline values: CDR1 LNHDA, CDR2 SQIVND (reference sequence). Deletions cut 9 bases from V and 1 base from J, with 15 bases between. The DNA for the CDR3 is TGTGCCAGCGTGCTAGGATTAAGGAACACTGAAGCTTTCTTT. It codes for CASVLGLRNTEAFF.

The V call is TRBV7-4, the J call TRBJ1-2; D might be TRBD1 (5 bases). Trimming cost V 4 bases and J 0 bases, with 18 bases left between them. The CDR3 has 17 amino acids. Germline V CDR1 and CDR2: SGHVT, SQSDAQ. DNA for the CDR3: TGTGCCAGCAGCTGCTGGGGCGTTCCCACAGCTAACTATGGCTACACCTTC. It codes for CASSCWGVPTANYGYTF.

This sequence joins TRBV5-1 and TRBJ1-2; perhaps TRBD1 as D (5 bases). V was trimmed by 0 bases and J by 6 bases, leaving 9 bases between them. Germline V gene data show CDR1 as SGHRS and CDR2 as YFSETQ. This CDR3 comprises 13 residues. The CDR3: CASSLGGDDGYTF. CDR3 coding DNA: TGCGCCAGCAGCTTGGGAGGGGACGATGGCTACACCTTC.

The chain recombines TRBV7-9 with TRBJ1-3; D gene unclear. The CDR3 spans 14 residues. V lost 1 base, J lost 6 bases, and 10 bases lay in between. From germline, CDR1 is SEHNR and CDR2 FQNEAQ (reference sequence). The CDR3: CASSLGAVANTIYF. The CDR3 DNA sequence: TGTGCCAGCAGCTTAGGGGCGGTGGCAAACACCATATATTTT.